These 9 T cell receptor beta chains were sequenced from one sample in a study of T cells expressing NK-cell markers. TCRdb reanalyzed the 5' RACE reads and collapses them to one entry per CDR3 protein, without DNA. The table for this sample gives roughly 390,000 distinct CDR3 sequences. The specimen was blood T cells: a sorted CD56 or NKG2C T cell subset, CD4+ or CD8+ T cells, or bulk PBMC T cells (not recorded which). The receptors derive from a man aged 18-75 years in good health.

J is TRBJ1-3 and V is TRBV5-1. This CDR3 comprises 16 residues. Germline CDR1 and CDR2: SGHRS and YFSETQ. The CDR3 region is CASSLGQMSSGNTIYF.

This rearrangement joins TRBV20-1 to TRBJ2-5; TCRdb gives TRBD1 as the D gene, but with no DNA this cannot be confirmed. This CDR3 comprises 13 residues. The germline CDR1 and CDR2 sequences are DFQATT and SNEGSKA (reference sequence). The CDR3 reads CSARVGGLETQYF.

This chain joins TRBV6-1 and TRBJ1-4; TCRdb outputs TRBD1, but without DNA this stays unchecked. Germline assignment: CDR1 MNHNS and CDR2 SASEGT. CDR3 length equals 15 residues. The CDR3 loop is CASSDRGTGGEKLFF.

The J gene is TRBJ1-5, the V gene TRBV12-3 or TRBV12-4; no DNA is available, so the TRBD1 call from TCRdb remains unchecked. There are 16 residues in the CDR3. Here the CDR3 reads CASRGGSGTVNQPQHF.

The chain couples TRBV20-1 to TRBJ2-3; TCRdb's D call, TRBD2, is unchecked because there is no DNA. The germline V gene has CDR1 DFQATT and CDR2 SNEGSKA (reference sequence). This CDR3 region has 21 residues. CDR3 residues: CSVIPGLTGLYSGEVTDTQYF.

The chain has TRBV20-1 and TRBJ1-5. CDR3 size: 12 residues. The germline V gene has CDR1 DFQATT and CDR2 SNEGSKA (reference sequence). The chain's CDR3 is CSADPINLPQHF.

The gene calls are TRBV7-2 and TRBJ2-2; TCRdb names TRBD1, which stays unverified in the absence of DNA. Germline loops: CDR1 SGHTA, CDR2 FQGNSA. The CDR3 sequence is 17 residues long. The CDR3: CASLGRGRGRGTGELFF.

The V gene is TRBV5-1, the J gene TRBJ1-2; TCRdb outputs TRBD1, but without DNA this stays unchecked. Germline V gene sequence: CDR1 SGHRS, CDR2 YFSETQ. The CDR3 covers 14 residues. CDR3 region: CASSVSGTGYGYTF.

This chain joins TRBV7-8 and TRBJ2-3; TCRdb lists TRBD1, though no DNA is available to test this call. Germline CDR1 reads SGHVS; CDR2 reads FQNEAQ. The CDR3 runs to 19 residues. The CDR3 here is CASSFKLWGDPSRTDTQYF.